These 17 T cell receptor beta chains share one sample of origin, sequenced in a study of T cells in Graves' hyperthyroidism and ophthalmopathy. Amplification targeted TCR beta CDR3 regions from RNA transcripts. The study used the HTBI primer set for a first-round RT-PCR of the TCR CDR3. TCRdb recomputed calls from the multiplex PCR reads with MiXCR, one row per CDR3 protein. The sample has 130,000 to 150,000 distinct CDR3 sequences; less than 25% are singletons. Sequencing was carried out using blood. The source of these receptors is a woman aged 50 to 60 with Graves' hyperthyroidism that later progressed to Graves' ophthalmopathy.

In this sample, this clonotype turned up many times. The CDR3: CASRPTRISTGELFF. In DNA, the CDR3 is TGTGCCAGCAGACCAACTAGAATCAGCACCGGGGAGCTGTTTTTT. The chain recombines TRBV2 with TRBJ2-2; D may be TRBD2 (5 bases). V lost 6 bases and J lost 4, with 15 bases in between. In germline, CDR1 is SNHLY, CDR2 FYNNEI. This CDR3 is built from 15 residues. The entire variable domain, with the rest obtained from reference TRBV2 and TRBJ2-2, is as follows: EPEVTQTPSHQVTQMGQEVILRCVPISNHLYFYWYRQILGQKVEFLVSFYNNEISEKSEIFDDQFSVERPDGSNFTLKIRSTKLEDSAMYFCASRPTRISTGELFFGEGSRLTVL.

V is TRBV11-2 and J is TRBJ1-1, with D possibly TRBD1 on 6 matching bases. V lost 4 bases to trimming and J lost 11 bases, with 20 bases between them. The CDR3 sequence is 14 residues long. Germline lookup yields CDR1 SGHAT and CDR2 FQNNGV. CDR3 sequence: CASSSPTGLMMAFF. CDR3 in DNA: TGTGCCAGCAGCTCCCCGACAGGTCTTATGATGGCTTTCTTT.

V usage is TRBV29-1 and J usage is TRBJ1-1, with TRBD1 matching 8 bases. This CDR3 spans 12 amino acids. The V and J ends lost 5 bases and 11 bases, in that order; junction bases with no gene match: 10. Germline lookup yields CDR1 SQVTM and CDR2 ANQGSEA. The CDR3 loop is CSVRTGRLQAFF. The CDR3 DNA is TGCAGCGTTCGGACAGGGCGCTTACAGGCTTTCTTT.

The chain uses TRBV2 and TRBJ2-2; 11 nucleotides agree with TRBD2. The V and J ends lost 4 bases and 0 bases, in that order; junction bases with no gene match: 1. The CDR3 loop spans 16 amino acids. The germline CDR1 and CDR2 sequences are SNHLY and FYNNEI. In DNA, the CDR3 is TGTGCCAGCAGTGTACTAGCGGGAGCGAACACCGGGGAGCTGTTTTTT. Its protein product is CASSVLAGANTGELFF.

In DNA, the CDR3 is TGTGCCAGCAATCGGGACAGGGCGAGCACCGGGGAGCTGTTTTTT. Its protein is CASNRDRASTGELFF. The chain carries TRBV19 and TRBJ2-2, with TRBD1 matching 9 bases. J gave up 4 bases and V 9 bases, and 9 bases lay outside the gene matches. This CDR3 is built from 15 residues. Germline loops: CDR1 LNHDA, CDR2 SQIVND (reference sequence).

This clonotype was seen many times. This chain links TRBV28 with TRBJ1-5; D possibly corresponds to TRBD1 (6 bases). Trimming removed 4 bases from V and 0 bases from J, with 10 bases in between. CDR3 size: 15 residues. The germline gives CDR1 MDHEN, CDR2 SYDVKM. This CDR3 reads CASSYGQYSNQPQHF. Written as DNA, the CDR3 is TGTGCCAGCAGTTATGGACAGTATAGCAATCAGCCCCAGCATTTT.

The chain has TRBV20-1 and TRBJ1-6; D might be TRBD1 (6 bases). The CDR3 totals 16 residues. V was cut by 6 bases and J by 7 bases, with 22 bases left in between. In germline, CDR1 is DFQATT, CDR2 SNEGSKA (reference sequence). The CDR3 DNA follows: TGCAGTGCCCCCCTTCTCAGGGGTTTCTTGAATTCACCCCTCCACTTT. This gives the protein CSAPLLRGFLNSPLHF.

The sample holds a few counts of this clonotype. The V gene is TRBV5-8, the J gene TRBJ1-1; 7 bases fit TRBD1. CDR1 is SGHTS, CDR2 YDEGEE, per germline. The CDR3 covers 12 residues. Trimming removed 3 bases from V and 6 bases from J; junction bases left unmatched: 2. The CDR3 is CASSSTGAEAFF. The CDR3 DNA reads as TGTGCCAGCAGCTCTACAGGGGCTGAAGCTTTCTTT.

This clonotype was counted many times. CDR3 residues: CASSFTGSSDTQYF. As DNA, the CDR3 is TGCGCCAGCAGCTTCACAGGGTCTTCAGATACGCAGTATTTT. The chain joins TRBV5-1 to TRBJ2-3, with D maybe TRBD1 (6 bases). Trimming removed 2 bases from V and 4 bases from J, with 11 bases in between. The CDR3 has 14 residues. CDR1 and CDR2 (germline): SGHRS, YFSETQ. The whole variable domain, remainder taken from reference TRBV5-1 and TRBJ2-3, is KAGVTQTPRYLIKTRGQQVTLSCSPISGHRSVSWYQQTPGQGLQFLFEYFSETQRNKGNFPGRFSGRQFSNSRSEMNVSTLELGDSALYLCASSFTGSSDTQYFGPGTRLTVL.

About this clonotype: A read error may be the cause here, since a much bigger clone is one base away. The rearrangement uses TRBV28 and TRBJ1-3; tentative D call: TRBD1 (5 bases). From germline, CDR1 is MDHEN and CDR2 SYDVKM. This CDR3 has 16 amino acids. The CDR3 nucleotides read TGTGCCAGCAGTTTTCTCACCACAGGCTCTGAAAACACCATATATTTT. This sequence encodes CASSFLTTGSENTIYF. The whole variable domain, filled in from reference TRBV28 and TRBJ1-3, reads DVKVTQSSRYLVKRTGEKVFLECVQDMDHENMFWYRQDPGLGLRLIYFSYDVKMKEKGDIPEGYSVSREKKERFSLILESASTNQTSMYLCASSFLTTGSENTIYFGEGSWLTVV.

This clonotype has ten or more counts. The chain carries TRBV30 and TRBJ1-1, with D hard to call. The CDR3 extends over 15 amino acids. Per germline, CDR1 GTSNPN and CDR2 SVGIG (reference sequence). V was shortened by 1 base and J by 2 bases, with 14 bases between the two germline ends. For the CDR3, the DNA is TGTGCCTGGAGTGGGTCGGGCGGGCAAAACACTGAAGCTTTCTTT. Protein: CAWSGSGGQNTEAFF.

This clonotype was recorded many times. The chain uses TRBV28 and TRBJ1-5, with D hard to call. Trimming left V 1 base short and J 5 bases short, with 9 bases between. CDR3 length equals 14 residues. The V gene's germline CDR1 is MDHEN and CDR2 SYDVKM. The chain's CDR3 is CASSLSARDQPQHF. The DNA for the CDR3 is TGTGCCAGCAGTTTATCTGCGCGGGATCAGCCCCAGCATTTT.

The chain is built from TRBV28 and TRBJ2-7; 8 bases are a match to TRBD1. Trimming cost V 6 bases and J 4 bases; bases outside gene matches: 11. The CDR3 spans 15 residues. CDR1 and CDR2 from the germline V gene are MDHEN and SYDVKM. In nucleotides, the CDR3 is TGTGCCAGCAGCCCTACAGCAGGGGGCGCATACGAGCAGTACTTC. It codes for CASSPTAGGAYEQYF.

This clonotype was found many times. The rearrangement joins TRBV6-2 or TRBV6-3 to TRBJ1-5, with 8 bases fitting TRBD1. Germline CDR1 reads MNHEY; CDR2 reads SVGEGT. This CDR3 has 13 residues. The trim removed 6 bases at V and 6 bases at J, leaving 4 bases unmatched. CDR3 sequence (DNA): TGTGCCAGCAGCCCTCAGGGGGCTCAGCCCCAGCATTTT. Translating gives CASSPQGAQPQHF.

The chain has TRBV6-1 and TRBJ1-4; the D is unclear. The CDR3 totals 14 residues. Trimming took 7 bases from V and 0 from J, leaving 9 bases between them. Germline V gives CDR1 MNHNS, CDR2 SASEGT. The CDR3, as DNA: TGTGCCAGCACCCTCTATGCAACTAATGAAAAACTGTTTTTT. It specifies CASTLYATNEKLFF.

This clonotype was observed at least ten times. The chain has TRBV7-8 and TRBJ2-7, with D unresolved. Trimming left V 1 base short and J 6 bases short, with 4 bases between. Looked up from germline, CDR1 is SGHVS and CDR2 is FQNEAQ. The CDR3 spans 11 residues. The CDR3 here is CASSLVSEQYF. DNA for the CDR3: TGTGCCAGCAGCTTAGTATCCGAGCAGTACTTC.

The table lists this clonotype with a few counts. The junction differs from germline at one of its ends, possibly a read error. The V and J genes are TRBV28 and TRBJ2-3; 8 bases fit TRBD1. Germline loops: CDR1 MDHEN, CDR2 SYDVKM. The CDR3 contains 13 residues. Here the CDR3 DNA reads TGTGCCAGCAGGGGACAGGAAAGAGATACGCGGTATTTT. Amino acid sequence: CASRGQERDTRYF.